Shown below are 5 T cell receptor beta chains from a single sample sequenced in a study of HIV-infected patients and healthy controls. Using its own MiXCR run on the 5' RACE reads, TCRdb lists one record per CDR3 protein. The data show about 18,000 distinct CDR3 sequences, less than 20% seen once. Input material: CD8+ T cells from blood. The receptor set was obtained from a human donor in good health.

V and J are TRBV19 and TRBJ2-7; D call uncertain. V shed 5 bases and J shed 3 bases, with 17 bases lying between them. This CDR3 contains 15 residues. CDR1 and CDR2 (germline): LNHDA, SQIVND (reference sequence). Here the CDR3 reads CASSVASGTHYEQYF. Here the CDR3 DNA reads TGTGCCAGTAGTGTTGCGTCGGGCACACACTACGAGCAGTACTTC.

This clonotype was counted many times. The chain carries TRBV14 and TRBJ2-7; D assignment may be TRBD1 or TRBD2 (5 bases each). Germline V gene lookup returns CDR1 SGHDN and CDR2 FVKESK. Deletions cut 3 bases from V and 3 bases from J, with 15 bases between. CDR3 length: 15 residues. The CDR3 bases are TGTGCCAGCAGCCATCCTGGGACCCCTGGCTACGAGCAGTACTTC. As protein: CASSHPGTPGYEQYF. Full variable domain (remainder filled in from reference TRBV14 and TRBJ2-7): EAGVTQFPSHSVIEKGQTVTLRCDPISGHDNLYWYRRVMGKEIKFLLHFVKESKQDESGMPNNRFLAERTGGTYSTLKVQPAELEDSGVYFCASSHPGTPGYEQYFGPGTRLTVT.

This clonotype was seen many times. The chain has TRBV9 and TRBJ2-3; 7 bases are shared with TRBD1. V shed 0 bases and J 0 bases; nucleotides not matched to a gene: 4. This CDR3 is 16 amino acids long. Germline CDR1 reads SGDLS; CDR2 reads YYNGEE. CDR3: CASSVVGRGSTDTQYF. The CDR3 nucleotides are TGTGCCAGCAGCGTAGTGGGCAGGGGGAGCACAGATACGCAGTATTTT.

In its sample, this clonotype was seen a few times. The chain recombines TRBV12-3 or TRBV12-4 with TRBJ2-1, with TRBD2 as a possible D gene (6 bases). This CDR3 spans 12 amino acids. V was trimmed by 8 bases and J by 6 bases, leaving 11 bases between them. As DNA, the CDR3 is TGTGCCAGCCATACTAGCTCCAATGAGCAGTTCTTC. Translated, it gives CASHTSSNEQFF.

In this sample, this clonotype turned up a few times. The rearrangement joins TRBV5-4 to TRBJ2-5, with D possibly TRBD1 on 7 matching bases. Germline V CDR1 and CDR2: SGHNT, YYREEE (reference sequence). The V end was cut by 2 bases, the J end by 4 bases, with 15 bases between. The CDR3 has 15 residues. CDR3 coding DNA: TGTGCCAGCAGCTTCCAGGGGGGAGCGCGAGAGACCCAGTACTTC. Translation: CASSFQGGARETQYF.